The rows below give T cell receptor beta chains drawn from one sample of a study of shared clonotypes between healthy human individuals. The repertoire was sequenced with immunoSEQ multiplex PCR; TCRdb's copy has only in-frame clones and lacks some. Among a few hundred thousand clones listed, about 80% were seen once. Sequenced sample: PBMCs. The receptors here all came from a woman in her 40s in good health. Some clones in this sample may be carry-over from other donors' samples. Each CDR3 is given with its conserved first and last residue. The order of the fields is V gene, J gene, D gene, clone size, CDR3 DNA, CDR3 protein. D genes are given only for firm matches. Where a row states a size, it is once, few, many or the class of an expanded clone; other rows omit it.

TRBV15	TRBJ1-2	-	-	TGTGCCACCAGCAGCCCTGGGGGGTATGGCTACACCTTC	CATSSPGGYGYTF
TRBV7-9	TRBJ1-5	-	-	TGTGCCAGCAGCTATGGGGGGAACTGGAATCAGCCCCAGCATTTT	CASSYGGNWNQPQHF
TRBV27	TRBJ2-2	-	-	TGTGCCAGCAGTTTAGCCCTGGACCACTGGACGGCCGGGGAGCTGTTTTTT	CASSLALDHWTAGELFF
TRBV28	TRBJ1-1	-	few	TGTGCCAGCAGTTCTGCCAGTGAAGCTTTCTTT	CASSSASEAFF
TRBV2	TRBJ2-5	-	-	TGTGCCAGCAGTGAATATAGTGTTGACTTGTACTTC	CASSEYSVDLYF
TRBV28	TRBJ1-2	-	-	TGTGCCAGCAGTTTATCCAGCTTTGCTAACTATGGCTACACCTTC	CASSLSSFANYGYTF
TRBV20-1	TRBJ2-1	-	-	TGCAGGCCTCACGGGAACAATGAGCAGTTCTTC	CRPHGNNEQFF
TRBV12-2	TRBJ2-7	-	-	TGTGCAAGTCGCTTAGTGGCTCTAGGGCGGGAGTCCTACGAGCAGTACTTC	CASRLVALGRESYEQYF
TRBV9	TRBJ2-1	TRBD2	-	TGTGCCAGCAGCGCCGGGACTAGCAACAATGAGCAGTTCTTC	CASSAGTSNNEQFF
TRBV9	TRBJ1-4	-	-	TGTGCCAGCAGCCCTAGGGGAGCTAATGAAAAACTGTTTTTT	CASSPRGANEKLFF
TRBV18	TRBJ1-2	-	-	TGTGCCAGCTCACGCCAACAGGAAAACTATGGCTACACCTTC	CASSRQQENYGYTF
TRBV19	TRBJ1-1	TRBD1	-	TGTGCCAGTCGATTTGACAGGGGCGTCACTGAAGCTTTCTTT	CASRFDRGVTEAFF
TRBV19	TRBJ1-2	TRBD1	-	TGTGCCAGTAGGAGGCCAGGGGGAAACTATGGCTACACCTTC	CASRRPGGNYGYTF
TRBV11-2	TRBJ2-7	TRBD2	-	TGTGCCAGCAGCTCCTTGACTAGCGGTGTATACGAGCAGTACTTC	CASSSLTSGVYEQYF
TRBV2	TRBJ1-4	-	few	TGTGCCAGCACGAGGGCAGAGGGCCGGAATAATGAAAAACTGTTTTTT	CASTRAEGRNNEKLFF
TRBV4-2	TRBJ1-2	-	-	TGTGCCAGCAGCCTTCCGGACAGCCGACTCTATGGCTACACCTTC	CASSLPDSRLYGYTF
TRBV5-1	TRBJ2-7	TRBD1	-	TGCGCCAGCGGAATAACAGGGGGCGACTACGAGCAGTACTTC	CASGITGGDYEQYF
TRBV18	TRBJ1-3	-	once	TGTGCCAGCTCACCACTCGTGAGGGGCGCGAGTGGAAACACCATATATTTT	CASSPLVRGASGNTIYF
TRBV7-2	TRBJ2-1	TRBD2	-	TGTGCCAGCAGCCTAACAGGAGGAGGCGGGAGAATCTTCTTC	CASSLTGGGGRIFF
TRBV7-6	TRBJ2-2	-	-	TGTGCCAGCAGCTTAGCGCTTGCGGGTCCGAACACCGGGGAGCTGTTTTTT	CASSLALAGPNTGELFF
TRBV7-2	TRBJ2-7	TRBD2	-	TGTGCCAGCGGCGGGAGGGCCATCAGCGAGCAGTACTTC	CASGGRAISEQYF
TRBV2	TRBJ2-1	-	-	TGTGCCAGCAGCGGTCACCTTGAGCAGTTCTTC	CASSGHLEQFF
TRBV28	TRBJ2-7	-	few	TGTGCCAGCAGTTTAGGGTACGAGCAGTACTTC	CASSLGYEQYF
TRBV5-1	TRBJ2-5	TRBD2	-	TGCGCCAGCAGCCCGCCGGGGGGGGAGACCCAGTACTTC	CASSPPGGETQYF
TRBV14	TRBJ2-7	-	-	TGTGCCAGCAGCCGGGACATACAGTCCTACGAGCAGTACTTC	CASSRDIQSYEQYF
TRBV29-1	TRBJ2-1	TRBD2	-	TGCAGCGCCAAGGGACTAGCGGGAGACAGCTCCTACAATGAGCAGTTCTTC	CSAKGLAGDSSYNEQFF
TRBV2	TRBJ1-2	TRBD1	-	TGTGCCAGCAGTTACGGGACAGGGGACGGCTACACCTTC	CASSYGTGDGYTF
TRBV9	TRBJ2-1	TRBD2	once	TGTGCCAGCAGCGTTAGGACTAGGTCTGAGCAGTTCTTC	CASSVRTRSEQFF
TRBV27	TRBJ2-2	-	-	TGTGCCAGCAGTTTATTTCGGACCGGGGAGCTGTTTTTT	CASSLFRTGELFF
TRBV5-6	TRBJ2-7	-	few	TGTGCCAGCAGCTTTGGTGCCTACGAGCAGTACTTC	CASSFGAYEQYF
TRBV2	TRBJ1-1	-	-	TGTGCCAGCAGTAACCGGGCTCCGAACACTGAAGCTTTCTTT	CASSNRAPNTEAFF
TRBV15	TRBJ1-1	-	-	TGTGCCACCAGCCCCCGTACAGGGTTGAACACTGAAGCTTTCTTT	CATSPRTGLNTEAFF
TRBV28	TRBJ1-2	-	few	TGTGCCAGCAGTTTAGTTAACTATGGCTACACCTTC	CASSLVNYGYTF
TRBV28	TRBJ1-2	-	few	TGTGCCAGCAGTTTGTCGGAAACGGACTATGGCTACACCTTC	CASSLSETDYGYTF
TRBV9	TRBJ2-1	TRBD2	few	TGTGCCAGCAGCCATCTAGCGGGGAATTACAATGAGCAGTTCTTC	CASSHLAGNYNEQFF
TRBV19	TRBJ2-2	TRBD2	-	TGTGCCAGTAGTATTGGGAGGGAGGCCGGGGAGCTGTTTTTT	CASSIGREAGELFF
TRBV18	TRBJ2-7	-	-	TGTGCCAGCTCACCACCCGGCAGGGCCCCCTACGAGCAGTACTTC	CASSPPGRAPYEQYF
TRBV15	TRBJ2-4	-	-	TGTGCCACCAGTAAGGGATCTACGGCCAAAAACATTCAGTACTTC	CATSKGSTAKNIQYF
TRBV28	TRBJ2-7	-	-	TGTGCCAGCAGTTTGGGCCTGGACGACGAGCAGTACTTC	CASSLGLDDEQYF
TRBV7-9	TRBJ2-1	-	-	TGTGCCAGCAGCCGCGGGACGGGGGATACTGAGCAGTTCTTC	CASSRGTGDTEQFF
TRBV18	TRBJ1-5	TRBD1	-	TGTGCCAGCTCGTCGGGACAGGGTGGCAATCAGCCCCAGCATTTT	CASSSGQGGNQPQHF
TRBV15	TRBJ2-7	TRBD2	many	TGTGCCACCCAACGGGAGGGCCGGCACGAGCAGTACTTC	CATQREGRHEQYF